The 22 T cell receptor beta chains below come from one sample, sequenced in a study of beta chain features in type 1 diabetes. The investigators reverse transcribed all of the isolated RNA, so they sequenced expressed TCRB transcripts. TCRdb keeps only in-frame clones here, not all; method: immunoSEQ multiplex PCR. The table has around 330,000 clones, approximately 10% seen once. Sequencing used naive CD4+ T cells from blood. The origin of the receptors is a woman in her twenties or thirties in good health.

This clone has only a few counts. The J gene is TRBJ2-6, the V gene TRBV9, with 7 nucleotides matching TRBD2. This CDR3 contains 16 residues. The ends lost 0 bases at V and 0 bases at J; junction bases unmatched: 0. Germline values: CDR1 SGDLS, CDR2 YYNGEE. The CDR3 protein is CASSVGGGSGANVLTF. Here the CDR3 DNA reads TGTGCCAGCAGCGTAGGGGGGGGCTCTGGGGCCAACGTCCTGACTTTC.

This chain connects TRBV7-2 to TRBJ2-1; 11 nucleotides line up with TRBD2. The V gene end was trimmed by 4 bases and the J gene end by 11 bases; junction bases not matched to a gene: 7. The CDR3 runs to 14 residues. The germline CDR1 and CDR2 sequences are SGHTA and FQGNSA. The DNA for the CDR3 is TGTGCCAGCAGCTCCCGGACTAGCGGGTCCCAGCAGTTCTTC. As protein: CASSSRTSGSQQFF.

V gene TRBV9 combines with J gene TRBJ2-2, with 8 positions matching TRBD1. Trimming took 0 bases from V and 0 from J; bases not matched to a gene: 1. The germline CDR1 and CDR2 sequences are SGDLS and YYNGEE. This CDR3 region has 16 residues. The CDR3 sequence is CASSVAQGANTGELFF. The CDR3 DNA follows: TGTGCCAGCAGCGTAGCACAGGGGGCGAACACCGGGGAGCTGTTTTTT. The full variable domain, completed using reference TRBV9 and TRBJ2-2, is DSGVTQTPKHLITATGQRVTLRCSPRSGDLSVYWYQQSLDQGLQFLIQYYNGEERAKGNILERFSAQQFPDLHSELNLSSLELGDSALYFCASSVAQGANTGELFFGEGSRLTVL.

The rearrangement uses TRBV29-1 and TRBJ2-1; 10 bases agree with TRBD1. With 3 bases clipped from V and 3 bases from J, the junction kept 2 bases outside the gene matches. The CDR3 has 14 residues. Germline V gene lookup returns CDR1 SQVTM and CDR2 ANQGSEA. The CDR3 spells CSVEGQGHYNEQFF. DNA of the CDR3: TGCAGCGTTGAGGGACAGGGGCACTACAATGAGCAGTTCTTC.

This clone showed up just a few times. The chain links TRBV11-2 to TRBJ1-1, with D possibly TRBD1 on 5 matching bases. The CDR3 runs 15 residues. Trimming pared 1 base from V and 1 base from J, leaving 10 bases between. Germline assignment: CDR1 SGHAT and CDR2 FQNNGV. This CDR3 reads CASSLAAGPNTEAFF. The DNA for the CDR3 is TGTGCCAGCAGCTTAGCGGCGGGACCGAACACTGAAGCTTTCTTT. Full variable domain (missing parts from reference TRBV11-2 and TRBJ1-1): EAGVAQSPRYKIIEKRQSVAFWCNPISGHATLYWYQQILGQGPKLLIQFQNNGVVDDSQLPKDRFSAERLKGVDSTLKIQPAKLEDSAVYLCASSLAAGPNTEAFFGQGTRLTVV.

CDR3 DNA sequence: TGTGCCAGCAGCGTAGGGGGGGTATTGGACTACGAGCAGTACTTC. Encoded protein: CASSVGGVLDYEQYF. The rearrangement links TRBV9 to TRBJ2-7; a possible D gene is TRBD2 (6 bases). V lost 0 bases and J 3 bases, leaving 13 bases between the germline ends. Germline V gene data show CDR1 as SGDLS and CDR2 as YYNGEE. The length of the CDR3 is 15 residues. Together with reference TRBV9 and TRBJ2-7, the CDR3 gives the full variable domain: DSGVTQTPKHLITATGQRVTLRCSPRSGDLSVYWYQQSLDQGLQFLIQYYNGEERAKGNILERFSAQQFPDLHSELNLSSLELGDSALYFCASSVGGVLDYEQYFGPGTRLTVT.

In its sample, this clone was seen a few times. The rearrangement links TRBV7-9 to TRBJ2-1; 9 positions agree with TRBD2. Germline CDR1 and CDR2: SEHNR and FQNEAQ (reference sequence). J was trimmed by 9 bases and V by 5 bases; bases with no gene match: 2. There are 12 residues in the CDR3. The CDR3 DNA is TGTGCCAGCAGCCCAGCGGGGGGTGAGCAGTTCTTC. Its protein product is CASSPAGGEQFF.

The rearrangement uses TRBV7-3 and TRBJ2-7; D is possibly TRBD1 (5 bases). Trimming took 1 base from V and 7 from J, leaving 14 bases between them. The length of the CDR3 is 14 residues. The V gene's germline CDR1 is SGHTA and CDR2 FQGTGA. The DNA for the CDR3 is TGTGCCAGCAGCTTAAGAGGTCCTAGGGGTGAGCAGTACTTC. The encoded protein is CASSLRGPRGEQYF.

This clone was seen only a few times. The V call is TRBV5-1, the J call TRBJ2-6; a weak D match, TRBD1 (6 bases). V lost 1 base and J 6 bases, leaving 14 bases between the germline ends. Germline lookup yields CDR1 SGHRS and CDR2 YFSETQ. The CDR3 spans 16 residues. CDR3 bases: TGCGCCAGCAGCTTGCTACCAGGGGCGAAGGCCAACGTCCTGACTTTC. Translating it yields CASSLLPGAKANVLTF.

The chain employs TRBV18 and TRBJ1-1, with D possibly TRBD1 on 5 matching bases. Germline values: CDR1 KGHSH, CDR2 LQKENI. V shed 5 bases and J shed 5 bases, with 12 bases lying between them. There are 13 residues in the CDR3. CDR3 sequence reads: CASSTTGWTEAFF. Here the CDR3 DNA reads TGTGCCAGCTCAACAACAGGTTGGACTGAAGCTTTCTTT.

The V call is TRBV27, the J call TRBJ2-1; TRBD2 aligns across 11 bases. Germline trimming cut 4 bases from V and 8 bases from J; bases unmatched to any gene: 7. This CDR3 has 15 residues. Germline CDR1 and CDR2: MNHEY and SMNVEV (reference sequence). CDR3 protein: CASSSLAGGLHEQFF. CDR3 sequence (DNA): TGTGCCAGCAGTTCTCTAGCGGGAGGTCTCCATGAGCAGTTCTTC.

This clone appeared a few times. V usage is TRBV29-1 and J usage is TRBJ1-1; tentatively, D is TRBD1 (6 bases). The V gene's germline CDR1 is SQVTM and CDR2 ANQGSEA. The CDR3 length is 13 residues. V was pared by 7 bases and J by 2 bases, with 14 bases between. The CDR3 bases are TGCAGCGCCCACAGGGCTGATAACACTGAAGCTTTCTTT. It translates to CSAHRADNTEAFF.

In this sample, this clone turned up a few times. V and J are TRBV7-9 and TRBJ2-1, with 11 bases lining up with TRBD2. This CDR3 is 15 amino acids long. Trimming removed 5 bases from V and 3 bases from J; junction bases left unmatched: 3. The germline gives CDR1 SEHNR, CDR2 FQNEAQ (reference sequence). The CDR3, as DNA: TGTGCCAGCAGCCCTACTAGCGGGAGCTACAATGAGCAGTTCTTC. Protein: CASSPTSGSYNEQFF.

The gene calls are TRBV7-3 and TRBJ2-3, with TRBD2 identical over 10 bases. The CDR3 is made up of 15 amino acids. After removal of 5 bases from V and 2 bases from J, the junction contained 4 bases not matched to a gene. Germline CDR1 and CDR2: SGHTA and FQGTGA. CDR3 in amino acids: CASSRTSGITDTQYF. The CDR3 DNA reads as TGTGCCAGCAGCCGGACTAGCGGAATCACAGATACGCAGTATTTT.

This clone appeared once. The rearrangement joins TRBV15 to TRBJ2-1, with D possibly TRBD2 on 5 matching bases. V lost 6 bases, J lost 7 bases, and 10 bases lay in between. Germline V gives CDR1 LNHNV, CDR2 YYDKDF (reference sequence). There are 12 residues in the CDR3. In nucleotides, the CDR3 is TGTGCCACCAGAGAGGGTCGGAATGAGCAGTTCTTC. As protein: CATREGRNEQFF.

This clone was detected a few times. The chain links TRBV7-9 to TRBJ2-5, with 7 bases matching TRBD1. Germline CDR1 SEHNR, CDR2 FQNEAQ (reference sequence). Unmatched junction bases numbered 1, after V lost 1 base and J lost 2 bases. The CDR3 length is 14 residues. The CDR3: CASSLVGQQETQYF. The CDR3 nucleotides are TGTGCCAGCAGCTTAGTGGGACAGCAAGAGACCCAGTACTTC.

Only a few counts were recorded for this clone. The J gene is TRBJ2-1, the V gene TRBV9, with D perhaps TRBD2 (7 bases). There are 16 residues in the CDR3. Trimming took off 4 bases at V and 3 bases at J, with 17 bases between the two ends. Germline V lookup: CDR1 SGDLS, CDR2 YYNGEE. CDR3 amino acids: CASSPGGGGNYNEQFF. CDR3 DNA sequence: TGTGCCAGCAGCCCTGGGGGGGGCGGAAACTACAATGAGCAGTTCTTC. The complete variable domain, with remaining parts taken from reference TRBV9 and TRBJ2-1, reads DSGVTQTPKHLITATGQRVTLRCSPRSGDLSVYWYQQSLDQGLQFLIQYYNGEERAKGNILERFSAQQFPDLHSELNLSSLELGDSALYFCASSPGGGGNYNEQFFGPGTRLTVL.

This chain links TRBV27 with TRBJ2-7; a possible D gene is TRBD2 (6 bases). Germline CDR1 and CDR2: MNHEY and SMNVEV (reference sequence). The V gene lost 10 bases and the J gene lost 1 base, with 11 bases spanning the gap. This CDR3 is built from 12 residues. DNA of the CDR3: TGTGCCACCGCGGGACCGTCCTACGAGCAGTACTTC. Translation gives CATAGPSYEQYF.

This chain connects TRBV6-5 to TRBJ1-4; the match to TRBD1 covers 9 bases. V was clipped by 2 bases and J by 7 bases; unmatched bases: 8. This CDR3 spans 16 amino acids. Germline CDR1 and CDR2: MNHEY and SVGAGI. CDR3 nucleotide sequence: TGTGCCAGCAGTTACACCACAGGGGGCGCGGGTGAAAAACTGTTTTTT. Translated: CASSYTTGGAGEKLFF.

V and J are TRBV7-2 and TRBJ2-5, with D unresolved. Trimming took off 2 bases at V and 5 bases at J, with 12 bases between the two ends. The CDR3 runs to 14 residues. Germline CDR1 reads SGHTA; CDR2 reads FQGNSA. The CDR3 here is CASSLLTHTETQYF. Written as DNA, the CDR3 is TGTGCCAGCAGCTTATTAACCCACACGGAGACCCAGTACTTC.

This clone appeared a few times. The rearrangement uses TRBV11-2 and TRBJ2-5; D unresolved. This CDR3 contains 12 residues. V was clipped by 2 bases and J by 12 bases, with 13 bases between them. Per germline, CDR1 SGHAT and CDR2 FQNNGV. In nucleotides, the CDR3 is TGTGCCAGCAGCTTAAAGCGTCGTCTAGAGTACTTC. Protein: CASSLKRRLEYF. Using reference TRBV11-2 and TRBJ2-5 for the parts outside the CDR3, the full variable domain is EAGVAQSPRYKIIEKRQSVAFWCNPISGHATLYWYQQILGQGPKLLIQFQNNGVVDDSQLPKDRFSAERLKGVDSTLKIQPAKLEDSAVYLCASSLKRRLEYFGPGTRLLVL.

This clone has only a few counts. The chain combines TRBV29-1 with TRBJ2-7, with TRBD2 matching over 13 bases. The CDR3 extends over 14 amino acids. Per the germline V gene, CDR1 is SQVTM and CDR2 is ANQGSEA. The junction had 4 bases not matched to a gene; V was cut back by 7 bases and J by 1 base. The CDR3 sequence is CSGGLAGSSYEQYF. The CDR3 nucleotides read TGCAGCGGGGGACTAGCGGGGTCATCCTACGAGCAGTACTTC.